This T cell receptor (beta chain) originates from a study of Graves' ophthalmopathy and Graves' hyperthyroidism. Overall study results and limits: The model predicted progression of ophthalmopathy with a sensitivity of around 70%, and its specificity was under 75%.

Ophthalmopathy-affected donors exhibited moderate-to-severe activity, CAS ≥3, NOSPECS ≥4, and duration under 3 months. Among the exclusions were patients with other autoimmune diseases, uncontrolled infections, pregnancy or lactation. CDR1 SGHAT and CDR2 FQDESV come from the germline V gene (reference sequence). V lost 4 bases and J lost 6; bases outside the gene matches: 12. The CDR3 contains 16 residues. RNA transcripts were the template, and TCR beta CDR3 regions were amplified from them. Scientists carried out first-round RT-PCR using HTBI primers and then a second-round multiplex PCR. Via MiXCR, TCRdb re-called the multiplex PCR reads, giving one row per CDR3 protein. Altogether under 350,000 distinct CDR3 sequences are present, roughly 15% being singletons, with the ten largest covering roughly 12%. This clonotype was observed a handful of times. Its cognate antigen is unknown.

The chain couples TRBV11-1 to TRBJ1-1, with 9 bases lining up with TRBD1. The receptor was derived from an adult man with Graves' ophthalmopathy. The sample was peripheral blood. CDR3 sequence: CASSSQDRGFVAEAFF. The CDR3 nucleotides read TGTGCCAGCAGCTCCCAGGACAGGGGTTTTGTCGCTGAAGCTTTCTTT. The variable domain in full, completed from reference TRBV11-1 and TRBJ1-1, reads EAEVAQSPRYKITEKSQAVAFWCDPISGHATLYWYRQILGQGPELLVQFQDESVVDDSQLPKDRFSAERLKGVDSTLKIQPAELGDSAMYLCASSSQDRGFVAEAFFGQGTRLTVV.